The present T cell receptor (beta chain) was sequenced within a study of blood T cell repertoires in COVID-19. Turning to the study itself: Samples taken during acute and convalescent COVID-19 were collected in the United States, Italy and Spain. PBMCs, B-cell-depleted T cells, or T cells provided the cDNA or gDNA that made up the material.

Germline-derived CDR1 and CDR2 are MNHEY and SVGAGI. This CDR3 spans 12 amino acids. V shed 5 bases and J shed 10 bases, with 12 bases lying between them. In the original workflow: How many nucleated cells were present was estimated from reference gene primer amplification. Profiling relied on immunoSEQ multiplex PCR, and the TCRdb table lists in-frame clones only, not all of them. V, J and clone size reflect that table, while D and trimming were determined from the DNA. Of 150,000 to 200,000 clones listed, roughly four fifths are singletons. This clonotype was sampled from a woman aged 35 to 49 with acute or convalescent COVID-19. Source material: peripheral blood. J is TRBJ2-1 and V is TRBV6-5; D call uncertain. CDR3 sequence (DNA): TGTGCCAGCAGTAGATCTCAGTCAGAGCAGTTCTTC. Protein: CASSRSQSEQFF.